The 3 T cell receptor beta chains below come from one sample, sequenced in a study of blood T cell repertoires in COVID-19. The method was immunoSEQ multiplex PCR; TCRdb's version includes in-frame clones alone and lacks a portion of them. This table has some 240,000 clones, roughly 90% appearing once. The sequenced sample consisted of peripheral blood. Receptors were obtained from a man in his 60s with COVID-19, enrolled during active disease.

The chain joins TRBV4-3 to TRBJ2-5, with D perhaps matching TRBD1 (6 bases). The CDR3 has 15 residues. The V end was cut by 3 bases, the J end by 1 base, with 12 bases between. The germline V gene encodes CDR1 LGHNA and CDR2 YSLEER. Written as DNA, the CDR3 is TGCGCCAGCAGCCACCAGACAGGTCTCCAAGAGACCCAGTACTTC. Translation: CASSHQTGLQETQYF.

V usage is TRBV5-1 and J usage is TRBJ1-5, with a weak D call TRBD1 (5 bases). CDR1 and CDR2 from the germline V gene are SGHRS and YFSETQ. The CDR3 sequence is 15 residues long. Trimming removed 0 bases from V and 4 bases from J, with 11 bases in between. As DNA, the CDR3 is TGCGCCAGCAGCTTGGCCGCAGGGATTAATCAGCCCCAGCATTTT. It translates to CASSLAAGINQPQHF.

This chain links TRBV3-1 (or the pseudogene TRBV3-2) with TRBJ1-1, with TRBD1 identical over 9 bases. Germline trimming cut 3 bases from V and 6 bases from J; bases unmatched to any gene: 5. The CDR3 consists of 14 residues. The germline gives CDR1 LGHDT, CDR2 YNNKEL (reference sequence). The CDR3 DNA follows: TGTGCCAGCAGCCACGGACAGGGGCCGGCTGAAGCTTTCTTT. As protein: CASSHGQGPAEAFF.